This T cell receptor beta chain is from a study of immune characteristics of hereditary and idiopathic chronic pancreatitis. Study conclusions and caveats: Immune findings may reflect disease duration, since tissue was only from TPIAT. Chronic pancreatitis severity scores rose with numbers of productive TCR rearrangements.

Total pancreatectomy with islet autotransplantation was the source of the chronic pancreatitis pancreas tissue. This CDR3 comprises 14 residues. V trimming: 0 bases; J trimming: 8 bases; junction bases outside the gene matches: 4. Germline V CDR1 and CDR2: ENHRY, SYGVKD. On this clone itself: The target antigen is unknown.

Only in-frame clones appear in the TCRdb table, and some are missing; sequencing was by immunoSEQ multiplex PCR. The sample lists over 11,000 clones; about 73% were seen once. Material: pancreas tissue with hereditary chronic pancreatitis. This receptor was taken from a human donor with chronic pancreatitis. The V gene is TRBV10-3, the J gene TRBJ2-4; TRBD2 aligns across 7 bases. DNA for the CDR3: TGTGCCATCAGTGAGTCGGGACGGGGGGACATTCAGTACTTC. Translating gives CAISESGRGDIQYF.